Below, 13 T cell receptor beta chains from the same sample are listed, as sequenced in a study of T cell responses to AZD1222 COVID-19 vaccine. The repertoire was sequenced with immunoSEQ multiplex PCR; TCRdb's copy has only in-frame clones and lacks some. The sample lists approximately 67,000 clones, approximately 90% occurring once. The specimen was peripheral blood, collected on day 0 of AZD1222 vaccination. The receptors were sampled from an adult in good health.

The chain joins TRBV30 to TRBJ1-6; the D gene is possibly TRBD1 (6 bases). The CDR3 runs to 13 residues. Germline CDR1 GTSNPN, CDR2 SVGIG (reference sequence). The germline V and J ends were trimmed by 3 bases and 4 bases, with 7 bases remaining between them. For the CDR3, the DNA is TGTGCCTGGAGGACAGGTTATAATTCACCCCTCCACTTT. This gives the protein CAWRTGYNSPLHF. Full variable domain (missing parts from reference TRBV30 and TRBJ1-6): SQTIHQWPATLVQPVGSPLSLECTVEGTSNPNLYWYRQAAGRGLQLLFYSVGIGQISSEVPQNLSASRPQDRQFILSSKKLLLSDSGFYLCAWRTGYNSPLHFGNGTRLTVT.

This chain uses TRBV7-9 with TRBJ1-3, with D hard to call. Germline values: CDR1 SEHNR, CDR2 FQNEAQ (reference sequence). V lost 5 bases to trimming and J lost 0 bases, with 8 bases between them. The CDR3 covers 14 residues. This CDR3 reads CASSGRFSGNTIYF. The DNA of the CDR3 is TGTGCCAGCAGCGGCCGGTTCTCTGGAAACACCATATATTTT.

The gene calls are TRBV2 and TRBJ1-2; D gene unclear. Germline V gene data show CDR1 as SNHLY and CDR2 as FYNNEI. V lost 4 bases and J 2 bases, leaving 5 bases between the germline ends. The CDR3 sequence is 12 residues long. CDR3 nucleotide sequence: TGTGCCAGCAGTGTTCGGAACTATGGCTACACCTTC. It is translated as CASSVRNYGYTF.

This clone was counted only a few times. V gene TRBV19 combines with J gene TRBJ1-5, with a tentative D call TRBD1 (5 bases). There are 15 residues in the CDR3. V lost 6 bases and J 5 bases, leaving 17 bases between the germline ends. Germline CDR1 reads LNHDA; CDR2 reads SQIVND (reference sequence). CDR3: CASSPDRWVDQPQHF. The CDR3 DNA reads TGTGCCAGTAGCCCAGACAGATGGGTCGATCAGCCCCAGCATTTT.

This clone occurred once. The rearrangement links TRBV6-5 to TRBJ2-7; a possible D gene is TRBD1 (5 bases). The CDR3 loop spans 11 amino acids. Germline V gene data show CDR1 as MNHEY and CDR2 as SVGAGI. V shed 6 bases and J shed 4 bases, with 7 bases lying between them. CDR3 sequence reads: CASSRDYEQYF. CDR3 nucleotide sequence: TGTGCCAGCAGCAGGGATTACGAGCAGTACTTC.

The rearrangement links TRBV28 to TRBJ1-6, with a weak D call TRBD1 (5 bases). The ends were cut back, 4 bases at V and 7 bases at J, with 11 bases in the middle. This CDR3 has 14 amino acids. The germline CDR1 and CDR2 sequences are MDHEN and SYDVKM. The CDR3 spells CASSSPAGNSPLHF. The CDR3 DNA sequence: TGTGCCAGCAGTTCCCCTGCAGGGAATTCACCCCTCCACTTT.

This clone was detected a few times. The V gene is TRBV15, the J gene TRBJ1-4, with 11 bases matching TRBD1. The CDR3 is made up of 17 amino acids. Unmatched junction bases numbered 5, after V lost 3 bases and J lost 2 bases. CDR1 is LNHNV and CDR2 is YYDKDF in the germline V gene (reference sequence). The CDR3 nucleotides read TGTGCCACCAGCAGGCGGACAGGGGGCGCGACTAATGAAAAACTGTTTTTT. This gives the protein CATSRRTGGATNEKLFF.

This chain connects TRBV3-1 (or the pseudogene TRBV3-2) to TRBJ1-6; 9 bases are shared with TRBD1. Per the germline V gene, CDR1 is LGHDT and CDR2 is YNNKEL (reference sequence). Germline trimming cut 8 bases from V and 7 bases from J; bases unmatched to any gene: 3. The CDR3 contains 13 residues. CDR3 amino acids: CASRGQGNSPLHF. The CDR3 DNA reads TGTGCCAGCCGCGGACAGGGGAATTCACCCCTCCACTTT.

This chain uses TRBV28 with TRBJ2-5, with D perhaps assigned TRBD1 or TRBD2 (6 bases each). The CDR3 length is 17 residues. Trimming left V 4 bases short and J 4 bases short, with 22 bases between. Germline CDR1 and CDR2: MDHEN and SYDVKM. The DNA for the CDR3 is TGTGCCAGCAGTTGGGGCCCGACTTACGGGGGCCCAGAGACCCAGTACTTC. It translates to CASSWGPTYGGPETQYF.

The chain uses TRBV12-3 or TRBV12-4 and TRBJ2-2; unclear D gene. Deletions cut 7 bases from V and 7 bases from J, with 7 bases between. The CDR3 spans 11 residues. The CDR3 spells CASTLGGELFF. For the CDR3, the DNA is TGTGCCAGCACTCTCGGCGGGGAGCTGTTTTTT.

The chain is built from TRBV9 and TRBJ2-2, with TRBD2 matching over 15 bases. Unmatched junction bases numbered 6, after V lost 4 bases and J lost 5 bases. Germline V lookup: CDR1 SGDLS, CDR2 YYNGEE. The CDR3 has 17 residues. CDR3 DNA sequence: TGTGCCAGCAGCACGGGACTAGCGGGAGGTTGGACCGGGGAGCTGTTTTTT. This codes for CASSTGLAGGWTGELFF.

The chain recombines TRBV6-2 or TRBV6-3 with TRBJ1-5; 8 nucleotides agree with TRBD1. V lost 4 bases to trimming and J lost 2 bases; unmatched junction nucleotides: 1. The CDR3 runs 14 residues. The germline CDR1 and CDR2 sequences are MNHEY and SVGEGT. This CDR3 reads CASSLDRGNQPQHF. Written as DNA, the CDR3 is TGTGCCAGCAGTTTGGACAGGGGCAATCAGCCCCAGCATTTT.

This chain joins TRBV9 and TRBJ1-1; weak D call: TRBD1 (6 bases). This CDR3 region has 13 residues. In germline, CDR1 is SGDLS, CDR2 YYNGEE. V was shortened by 3 bases and J by 1 base, with 7 bases between the two germline ends. The CDR3 region is CASSGTANTEAFF. CDR3 bases: TGTGCCAGCAGCGGGACAGCGAACACTGAAGCTTTCTTT.